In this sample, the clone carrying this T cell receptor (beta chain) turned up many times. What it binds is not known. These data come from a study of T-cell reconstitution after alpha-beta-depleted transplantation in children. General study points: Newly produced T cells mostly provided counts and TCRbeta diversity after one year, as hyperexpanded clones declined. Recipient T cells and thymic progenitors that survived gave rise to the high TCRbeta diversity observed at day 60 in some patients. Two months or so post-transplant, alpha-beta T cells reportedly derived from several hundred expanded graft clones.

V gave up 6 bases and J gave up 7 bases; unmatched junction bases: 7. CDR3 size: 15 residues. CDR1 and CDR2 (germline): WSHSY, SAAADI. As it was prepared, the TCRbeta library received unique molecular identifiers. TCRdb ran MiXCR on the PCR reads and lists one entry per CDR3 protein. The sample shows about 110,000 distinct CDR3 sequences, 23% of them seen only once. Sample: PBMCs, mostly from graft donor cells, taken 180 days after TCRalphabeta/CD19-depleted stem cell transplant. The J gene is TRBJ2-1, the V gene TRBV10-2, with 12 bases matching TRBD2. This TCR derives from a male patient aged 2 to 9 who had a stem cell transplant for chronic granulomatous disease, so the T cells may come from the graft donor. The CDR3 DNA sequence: TGCGCCAGCAGGTTGACTAGCGGGAGTGTAAATGAGCAGTTCTTC. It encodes CASRLTSGSVNEQFF.